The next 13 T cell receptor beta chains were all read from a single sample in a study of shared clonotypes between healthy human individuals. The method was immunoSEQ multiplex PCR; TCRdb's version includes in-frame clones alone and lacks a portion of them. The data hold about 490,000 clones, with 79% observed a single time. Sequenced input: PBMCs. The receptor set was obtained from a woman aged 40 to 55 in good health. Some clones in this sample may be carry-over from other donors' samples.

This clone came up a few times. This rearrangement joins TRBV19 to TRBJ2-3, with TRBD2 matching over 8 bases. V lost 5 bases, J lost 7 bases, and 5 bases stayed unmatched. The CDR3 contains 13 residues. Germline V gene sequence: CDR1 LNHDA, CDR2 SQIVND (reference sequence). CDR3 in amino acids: CASSGAGAYTQYF. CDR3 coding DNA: TGTGCCAGTAGTGGAGCGGGAGCGTATACGCAGTATTTT.

CDR3 region: CASSTTGEQFF. As DNA, the CDR3 is TGTGCCAGTAGTACGACAGGGGAGCAGTTCTTC. The V gene is TRBV19, the J gene TRBJ2-1; 7 nucleotides align to TRBD1. Trimming at V came to 4 bases and at J to 10 bases, leaving 1 base not matched to a gene. CDR1 is LNHDA, CDR2 SQIVND, per germline (reference sequence). CDR3 length equals 11 residues.

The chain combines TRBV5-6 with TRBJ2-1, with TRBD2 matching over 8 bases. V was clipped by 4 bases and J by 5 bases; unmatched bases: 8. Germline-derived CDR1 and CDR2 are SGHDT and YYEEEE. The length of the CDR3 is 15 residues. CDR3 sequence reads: CASSRRAAGDNEQFF. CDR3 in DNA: TGTGCCAGCAGCCGGAGGGCAGCGGGAGACAATGAGCAGTTCTTC.

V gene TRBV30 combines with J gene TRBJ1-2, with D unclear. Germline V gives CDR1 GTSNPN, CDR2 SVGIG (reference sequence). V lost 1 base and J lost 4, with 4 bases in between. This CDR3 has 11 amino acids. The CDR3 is CAWSDTYGYTF. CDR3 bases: TGTGCCTGGAGTGACACCTATGGCTACACCTTC.

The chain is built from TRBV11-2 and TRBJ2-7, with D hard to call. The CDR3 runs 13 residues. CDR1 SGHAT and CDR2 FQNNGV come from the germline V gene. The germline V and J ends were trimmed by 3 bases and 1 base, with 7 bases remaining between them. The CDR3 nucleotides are TGTGCCAGCAGCTTTCAAGGATCCTACGAGCAGTACTTC. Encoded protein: CASSFQGSYEQYF.

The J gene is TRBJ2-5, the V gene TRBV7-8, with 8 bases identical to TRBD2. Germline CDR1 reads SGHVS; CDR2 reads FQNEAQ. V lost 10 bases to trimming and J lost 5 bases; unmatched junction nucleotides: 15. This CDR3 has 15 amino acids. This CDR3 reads CATAPGERELETQYF. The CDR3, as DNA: TGTGCCACCGCTCCGGGGGAGCGGGAGTTGGAGACCCAGTACTTC.

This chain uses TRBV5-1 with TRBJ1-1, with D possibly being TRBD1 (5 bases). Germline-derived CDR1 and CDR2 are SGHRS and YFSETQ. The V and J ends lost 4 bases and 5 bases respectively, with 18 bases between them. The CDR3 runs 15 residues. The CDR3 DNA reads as TGCGCCAGCAGCCCGTCGAAGGGACGGGGGACTGAAGCTTTCTTT. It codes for CASSPSKGRGTEAFF.

The CDR3 sequence: CASSPRLGDEKLVIQETQYF. CDR3 bases: TGTGCCAGCTCACCAAGACTAGGAGACGAGAAACTAGTGATCCAAGAGACCCAGTACTTC. The chain recombines TRBV18 with TRBJ2-5; TRBD2 might be the D (6 bases). The CDR3 runs 20 residues. The ends were cut back, 2 bases at V and 1 base at J, with 26 bases in the middle. Germline V CDR1 and CDR2: KGHSH, LQKENI.

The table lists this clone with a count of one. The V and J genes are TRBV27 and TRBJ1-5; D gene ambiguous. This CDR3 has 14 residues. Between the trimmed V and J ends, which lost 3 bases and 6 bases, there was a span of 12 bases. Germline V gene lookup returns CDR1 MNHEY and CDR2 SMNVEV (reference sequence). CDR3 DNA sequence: TGTGCCAGCAGTTTTTCCGGGATGAGTCAGCCCCAGCATTTT. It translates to CASSFSGMSQPQHF.

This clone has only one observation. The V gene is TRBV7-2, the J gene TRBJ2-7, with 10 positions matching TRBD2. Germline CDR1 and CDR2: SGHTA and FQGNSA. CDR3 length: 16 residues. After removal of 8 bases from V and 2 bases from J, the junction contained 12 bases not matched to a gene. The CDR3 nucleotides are TGTGCCAGCCTCCCCGGGGGGACTAGCGTCACCTACGAGCAGTACTTC. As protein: CASLPGGTSVTYEQYF.

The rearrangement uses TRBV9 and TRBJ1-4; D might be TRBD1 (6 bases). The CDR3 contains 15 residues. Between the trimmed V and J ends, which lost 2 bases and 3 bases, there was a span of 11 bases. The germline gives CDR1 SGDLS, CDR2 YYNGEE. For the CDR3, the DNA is TGTGCCAGCAGCGTGGGGGCAGGGGCTAATGAAAAACTGTTTTTT. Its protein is CASSVGAGANEKLFF.

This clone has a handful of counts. The CDR3 here is CASSPLNYEAFF. The CDR3 region has the DNA TGTGCCAGCTCACCTTTGAACTACGAAGCTTTCTTT. The V and J genes are TRBV18 and TRBJ1-1; D not resolved. Germline V gene data show CDR1 as KGHSH and CDR2 as LQKENI. Trimming took 3 bases from V and 8 from J, leaving 10 bases between them. The length of the CDR3 is 12 residues.

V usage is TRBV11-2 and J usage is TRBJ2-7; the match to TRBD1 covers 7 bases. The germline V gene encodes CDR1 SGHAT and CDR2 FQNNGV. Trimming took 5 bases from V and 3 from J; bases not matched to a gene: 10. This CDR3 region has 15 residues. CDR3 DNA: TGTGCCAGCAGCCAAAACCGGGACAGCAACTACGAGCAGTACTTC. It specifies CASSQNRDSNYEQYF.